The 19 T cell receptor beta chains listed next were all sequenced from one sample in a study of T cells in Graves' hyperthyroidism and ophthalmopathy. The investigators amplified TCR beta CDR3 regions from RNA transcripts. The HTBI primer set drove a first-round RT-PCR of the TCR CDR3. TCRdb re-analysed the multiplex PCR reads in MiXCR, keeping a single row per CDR3 protein. This repertoire shows around 520,000 distinct CDR3 sequences, approximately 15% found once; its top ten account for 14%. Sequencing was done on a sample of blood. The receptors here all came from a woman between 40 and 50 years old with Graves' hyperthyroidism.

The table lists this clonotype with a few counts. The V gene is TRBV20-1, the J gene TRBJ2-7, with 13 bases matching TRBD2. The V segment lost 4 bases and the J segment 4 bases; nucleotides outside the gene matches: 19. Looked up from germline, CDR1 is DFQATT and CDR2 is SNEGSKA (reference sequence). The CDR3 is 19 residues long. In DNA, the CDR3 is TGCAGTGCTATTAGTCCCCCCGGGACTAGCGGGATGAGAGGATACGAGCAGTACTTC. Protein: CSAISPPGTSGMRGYEQYF.

This clonotype was seen more than once but under ten times. The chain employs TRBV29-1 and TRBJ1-2; 7 bases map to TRBD1. Germline V lookup: CDR1 SQVTM, CDR2 ANQGSEA. V was clipped by 7 bases and J by 3 bases; unmatched bases: 8. The CDR3 has 13 amino acids. As DNA, the CDR3 is TGCAGCGCCCAGGGGGAGGGCCACTATGGCTACACCTTC. Amino acids: CSAQGEGHYGYTF. Combining the CDR3 with reference TRBV29-1 and TRBJ1-2 gives the whole variable domain SAVISQKPSRDICQRGTSLTIQCQVDSQVTMMFWYRQQPGQSLTLIATANQGSEATYESGFVIDKFPISRPNLTFSTLTVSNMSPEDSSIYLCSAQGEGHYGYTFGSGTRLTVV.

This clonotype came up many times. This chain joins TRBV19 and TRBJ1-2; D is ambiguous. CDR1 is LNHDA and CDR2 is SQIVND in the germline V gene (reference sequence). V dropped 4 bases and J dropped 6 bases, with 15 bases sitting between them. This CDR3 has 14 amino acids. In DNA form, the CDR3 reads TGTGCCAGTAGTACCTTGACAAGGATGGATGGCTACACCTTC. This translates into CASSTLTRMDGYTF.

This clonotype was found many times. This chain connects TRBV2 to TRBJ2-5; tentatively, D is TRBD1 (6 bases). Germline V gene sequence: CDR1 SNHLY, CDR2 FYNNEI. The CDR3 totals 16 residues. V lost 2 bases, J lost 4 bases, and 17 bases lay in between. The CDR3 coding sequence is TGTGCCAGCAGTGAAAAGGGGGTACTTGCGGGAGAGACCCAGTACTTC. Its translation: CASSEKGVLAGETQYF.

This clonotype was counted many times. One junction end does not reproduce the germline sequence, and a read error may be involved. The chain employs TRBV2 and TRBJ1-1; D gene uncertain. There are 13 residues in the CDR3. CDR1 is SNHLY, CDR2 FYNNEI, per germline. The CDR3 loop reads CASSETPNSEAFF. The CDR3 coding sequence is TGTGCCAGCAGTGAAACCCCGAACAGTGAAGCTTTCTTT.

This sequence joins TRBV28 and TRBJ2-3; no firm D call. Trimming cost V 3 bases and J 2 bases, with 9 bases left between them. The germline V gene has CDR1 MDHEN and CDR2 SYDVKM. The CDR3 is made up of 14 amino acids. The CDR3 is CASSFLRNTDTQYF. The CDR3 DNA reads as TGTGCCAGCAGTTTTCTCCGGAACACAGATACGCAGTATTTT. The entire variable domain, with the rest obtained from reference TRBV28 and TRBJ2-3, is as follows: DVKVTQSSRYLVKRTGEKVFLECVQDMDHENMFWYRQDPGLGLRLIYFSYDVKMKEKGDIPEGYSVSREKKERFSLILESASTNQTSMYLCASSFLRNTDTQYFGPGTRLTVL.

This clonotype was detected many times. The rearrangement uses TRBV29-1 and TRBJ1-1; D possibly corresponds to TRBD1 (6 bases). V was clipped by 1 base and J by 1 base, with 10 bases between them. The CDR3 extends over 14 amino acids. CDR1 is SQVTM, CDR2 ANQGSEA, per germline. Here the CDR3 DNA reads TGCAGCGTTGAAGGGTCGACAGGGAACACTGAAGCTTTCTTT. As protein: CSVEGSTGNTEAFF.

This chain links TRBV29-1 with TRBJ2-5, with D perhaps being TRBD1 or TRBD2 (5 bases each). CDR1 is SQVTM and CDR2 is ANQGSEA in the germline V gene. V lost 4 bases and J 1 base, leaving 10 bases between the germline ends. This CDR3 has 13 residues. CDR3 in DNA: TGCAGCGTTGCCGGGGCCCTCCAAGAGACCCAGTACTTC. Translated, it gives CSVAGALQETQYF.

This clonotype was picked up many times. J is TRBJ2-1 and V is TRBV11-2; the D is unclear. CDR1 SGHAT and CDR2 FQNNGV come from the germline V gene. With 0 bases removed from V and 6 bases from J, the gap between germline ends came to 6 bases. This CDR3 is 13 amino acids long. CDR3 in DNA: TGTGCCAGCAGCTTAGATCGTATCAATGAGCAGTTCTTC. Its translation: CASSLDRINEQFF. The whole variable domain, filled in from reference TRBV11-2 and TRBJ2-1, reads EAGVAQSPRYKIIEKRQSVAFWCNPISGHATLYWYQQILGQGPKLLIQFQNNGVVDDSQLPKDRFSAERLKGVDSTLKIQPAKLEDSAVYLCASSLDRINEQFFGPGTRLTVL.

This clonotype was found many times. The V and J genes are TRBV2 and TRBJ2-1, with D possibly matching TRBD2 (6 bases). V was clipped by 5 bases and J by 9 bases, with 23 bases between them. The germline gives CDR1 SNHLY, CDR2 FYNNEI. The CDR3 length is 16 residues. The CDR3 loop reads CASSSTRTGRGGEQFF. CDR3 sequence (DNA): TGTGCCAGCAGTTCGACTCGGACGGGGCGGGGTGGTGAGCAGTTCTTC.

This clonotype appeared a few times. V usage is TRBV4-1 and J usage is TRBJ2-5, with 7 bases identical to TRBD2. V lost 3 bases to trimming and J lost 1 base; unmatched junction nucleotides: 8. From germline, CDR1 is MGHRA and CDR2 YSYEKL. This CDR3 contains 16 residues. The CDR3 DNA reads as TGCGCCAGCAGCCAGCCCGAGCGGGACCCCCAAGAGACCCAGTACTTC. Protein: CASSQPERDPQETQYF.

V and J are TRBV4-1 and TRBJ1-2; D is possibly TRBD1 (5 bases). Trimming took off 0 bases at V and 4 bases at J, with 18 bases between the two ends. Germline CDR1 and CDR2: MGHRA and YSYEKL. The length of the CDR3 is 17 residues. DNA for the CDR3: TGCGCCAGCAGCCAAGATCGTGCAGGGAGGCAACCCTATGGCTACACCTTC. It is translated as CASSQDRAGRQPYGYTF.

Ten or more counts support this clonotype. The chain carries TRBV6-1 and TRBJ1-1; D may be TRBD1 (6 bases). Per germline, CDR1 MNHNS and CDR2 SASEGT. V shed 7 bases and J shed 1 base, with 13 bases lying between them. CDR3 length: 14 residues. The CDR3 coding sequence is TGTGCCAGCAAAGTCGGGGGGGCGAACACTGAAGCTTTCTTT. Translating it yields CASKVGGANTEAFF.

The table lists this clonotype with many counts. The chain uses TRBV12-3 or TRBV12-4 and TRBJ2-7, with 14 positions matching TRBD2. CDR3 size: 15 residues. V dropped 2 bases and J dropped 7; count of bases not matched to a gene: 4. The CDR3 nucleotides are TGTGCCAGCAGTTTAAGTGGACTAGCGGGAGGAGAGCAGTACTTC. It codes for CASSLSGLAGGEQYF.

Notes on this clonotype: This may come from a read error, since a much larger clone is one base off. The chain couples TRBV6-2 or TRBV6-3 to TRBJ2-5, with a tentative D call TRBD1 (6 bases). The germline V gene has CDR1 MNHEY and CDR2 SVGEGT. V was pared by 5 bases and J by 2 bases, with 18 bases between. CDR3 size: 16 residues. The CDR3 DNA follows: TGTGCCAGCAGTCCCAGGGGTTTTGGGTATCAAGAGACCCAGTACTTC. Protein product: CASSPRGFGYQETQYF.

This clonotype appeared a few times. The CDR3 reads CAYGTSYEQYF. CDR3 nucleotide sequence: TGTGCCTACGGGACTAGCTACGAGCAGTACTTC. The chain joins TRBV30 to TRBJ2-7; 8 nucleotides match TRBD2. With 7 bases clipped from V and 3 bases from J, the junction kept 2 bases outside the gene matches. The CDR3 covers 11 residues. Germline CDR1 GTSNPN, CDR2 SVGIG (reference sequence). Together with reference TRBV30 and TRBJ2-7, the CDR3 gives the full variable domain: SQTIHQWPATLVQPVGSPLSLECTVEGTSNPNLYWYRQAAGRGLQLLFYSVGIGQISSEVPQNLSASRPQDRQFILSSKKLLLSDSGFYLCAYGTSYEQYFGPGTRLTVT.

This clonotype was seen a few times. V usage is TRBV6-1 and J usage is TRBJ1-5, with a possible D match to TRBD1 (6 bases). Germline CDR1 and CDR2: MNHNS and SASEGT. Trimming shortened V by 6 bases and J by 2 bases, and 11 bases separated the two germline ends. The CDR3 totals 14 residues. The CDR3 DNA is TGTGCCAGCAGGCAGGGGTCAGGCAATCAGCCCCAGCATTTT. This translates into CASRQGSGNQPQHF.

In its sample, this clonotype was seen many times. The rearrangement links TRBV6-1 to TRBJ2-7; perhaps TRBD1 as D (5 bases). Trimming pared 4 bases from V and 2 bases from J, leaving 9 bases between. The CDR3 has 13 residues. CDR1 and CDR2 (germline): MNHNS, SASEGT. The DNA of the CDR3 is TGTGCCAGCAGTGCCAGGGCAACCTACGAGCAGTACTTC. It specifies CASSARATYEQYF.

The sample holds a few counts of this clonotype. The genes are TRBV30 and TRBJ1-2; a weak D match, TRBD1 (5 bases). V was shortened by 4 bases and J by 4 bases, with 16 bases between the two germline ends. The CDR3 runs 14 residues. Germline assignment: CDR1 GTSNPN and CDR2 SVGIG (reference sequence). CDR3 protein: CAWKIRRGGYGYTF. CDR3 nucleotides: TGTGCCTGGAAAATCAGGCGGGGCGGCTATGGCTACACCTTC. Filled out from reference TRBV30 and TRBJ1-2, the complete variable domain reads SQTIHQWPATLVQPVGSPLSLECTVEGTSNPNLYWYRQAAGRGLQLLFYSVGIGQISSEVPQNLSASRPQDRQFILSSKKLLLSDSGFYLCAWKIRRGGYGYTFGSGTRLTVV.